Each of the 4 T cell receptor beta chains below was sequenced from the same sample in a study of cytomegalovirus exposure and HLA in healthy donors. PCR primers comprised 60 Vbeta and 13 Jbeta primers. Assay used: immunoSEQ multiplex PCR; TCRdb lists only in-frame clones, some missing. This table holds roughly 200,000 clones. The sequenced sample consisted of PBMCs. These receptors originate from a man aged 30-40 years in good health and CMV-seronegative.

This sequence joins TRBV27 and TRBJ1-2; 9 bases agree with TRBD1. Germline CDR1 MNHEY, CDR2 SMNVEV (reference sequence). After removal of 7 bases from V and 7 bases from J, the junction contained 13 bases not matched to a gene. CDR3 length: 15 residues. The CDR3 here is CASTPGGQGGGGYTF. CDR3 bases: TGTGCCAGCACCCCAGGGGGACAGGGAGGAGGTGGCTACACCTTC.

The CDR3 DNA follows: TGTGCCAGCAGTTTATTGAACAGTGAGTCACCCCTCCACTTT. Its protein is CASSLLNSESPLHF. The V call is TRBV27, the J call TRBJ1-6, with unresolved D. The V gene's germline CDR1 is MNHEY and CDR2 SMNVEV (reference sequence). V lost 1 base and J 10 bases, leaving 11 bases between the germline ends. The CDR3 consists of 14 residues.

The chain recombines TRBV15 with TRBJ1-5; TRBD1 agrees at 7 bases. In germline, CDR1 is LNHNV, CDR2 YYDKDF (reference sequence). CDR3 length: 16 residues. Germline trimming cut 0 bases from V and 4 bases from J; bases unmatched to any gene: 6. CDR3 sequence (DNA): TGTGCCACCAGCAGAGATTACATGACAGGGAATCAGCCCCAGCATTTT. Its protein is CATSRDYMTGNQPQHF.

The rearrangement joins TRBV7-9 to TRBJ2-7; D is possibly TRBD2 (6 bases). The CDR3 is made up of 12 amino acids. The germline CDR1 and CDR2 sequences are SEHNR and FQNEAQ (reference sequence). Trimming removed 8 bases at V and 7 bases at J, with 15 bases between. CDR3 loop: CASVDSAGEQYF. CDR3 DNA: TGTGCCAGCGTGGACTCCGCGGGGGAGCAGTACTTC.